Listed below are T cell receptor beta chains from one sample, sequenced in a study of OX40 agonist ivuxolimab in advanced cancers. Sequenced by immunoSEQ multiplex PCR; TCRdb stores in-frame clones only, minus some. The repertoire consists of 30,000 to 35,000 clones, with 65% to 80% occurring once and the leading ten covering 13% to 15%. The specimen comprised CD4+ or CD8+ T cells sorted from blood, sampled in a trial of the OX40 agonist ivuxolimab. The receptors were gathered from an adult with an advanced solid tumor such as melanoma, head and neck, liver or kidney cancer. Each CDR3 is given with its conserved first and last residue. Each record gives: V gene, clone size, J gene, D gene, CDR3 DNA, CDR3 protein. D genes are given only for firm matches. A row's size may be missing; if present it is once, few, many or a size class.

TRBV5-4,NA,TRBJ1-4,NA,TGTGCCAGCAGCCGAGGGGGAGCAACTAATGAAAAACTGTTTTTT,CASSRGGATNEKLFF
TRBV19,NA,TRBJ2-1,TRBD2,TGTGCCAGTAGTCCCCGGACTAGCGGCCCAAATGAGCAGTTCTTC,CASSPRTSGPNEQFF
TRBV5-4,NA,TRBJ1-1,NA,TGTGCCAGCAGCCAACGTATGGGGTTGAGGACTGAAGCTTTCTTT,CASSQRMGLRTEAFF
TRBV2,NA,TRBJ1-4,NA,TGTGCCAGCAGTGAAGTCCCTAGGGAAAAACTGTTTTTT,CASSEVPREKLFF
TRBV4-1,NA,TRBJ2-5,NA,TGCGCCAGCAGCCAAGAATCAGGGCAAGAGACCCAGTACTTC,CASSQESGQETQYF
TRBV11-3,NA,TRBJ1-1,NA,TGTGCCAGCAGCTTGGGGGTAAACACTGAAGCTTTCTTT,CASSLGVNTEAFF
TRBV6-1,few,TRBJ1-2,NA,TGTGCCAGCAGGGTTTTTGACTATGGCTACACCTTC,CASRVFDYGYTF
TRBV28,few,TRBJ2-7,NA,TGTGCCAGCAGTTTTGAGTTAAGGGGTCTTTCCTACGAGCAGTACTTC,CASSFELRGLSYEQYF
TRBV25-1,NA,TRBJ1-1,NA,TGTGCCAGCAGTGCTTACACTGAAGCTTTCTTT,CASSAYTEAFF
TRBV30,few,TRBJ2-5,TRBD1,TGTGCCTGGGTCCGTTGGGCAGGGGGCGGCAAGACCCAGTACTTC,CAWVRWAGGGKTQYF
TRBV18,NA,TRBJ2-3,TRBD1,TGTGCCAGCTCACCCGGACAGGGTGAAAGGCAGTATTTT,CASSPGQGERQYF
TRBV6-1,NA,TRBJ2-3,NA,TGTGCCAGCAGTGAATCACGTGGAGCTACGCAGTATTTT,CASSESRGATQYF
TRBV19,NA,TRBJ2-1,TRBD2,TGTGCCAGTAGTCCCCAGCGGGGGGGGCTAAATGAGCAGTTCTTC,CASSPQRGGLNEQFF
TRBV29-1,NA,TRBJ1-1,TRBD1,TGCAGCGTTGAAGGATCAGGGGGCAGGACTGAAGCTTTCTTT,CSVEGSGGRTEAFF
TRBV27,NA,TRBJ2-3,NA,TGTGCCAGCAGTTTATCGACTACTAGCACAGATACGCAGTATTTT,CASSLSTTSTDTQYF
TRBV7-9,NA,TRBJ2-5,TRBD1,TGTGCCAGCAGTCAGGACAGGGGGTACCAAGAGACCCAGTACTTC,CASSQDRGYQETQYF
TRBV27,NA,TRBJ1-5,NA,TGTGCCAGCCGTTCGAGTGCAGGGCATAGCAATCAGCCCCAGCATTTT,CASRSSAGHSNQPQHF
TRBV5-1,few,TRBJ1-3,TRBD1,TGCGCCAGCAGCTTGGCCGGGACAGGGGGTTCTGGAAACACCATATATTTT,CASSLAGTGGSGNTIYF
TRBV6-5,NA,TRBJ2-3,TRBD1,TGTGCCAGCAGTTCCGGGAAGGGGGCTGCAGATACGCAGTATTTT,CASSSGKGAADTQYF
TRBV10-3,NA,TRBJ2-3,NA,TGTGCCATCAGTTCTGCCGGGGGCCACACAGATACGCAGTATTTT,CAISSAGGHTDTQYF
TRBV11-3,NA,TRBJ2-1,NA,TGTGCCAGCAGCTCAGGACGCCGTGAGCAGTTCTTC,CASSSGRREQFF
TRBV14,NA,TRBJ2-3,TRBD1,TGTGCCAGCAGCCAAGAGGCGACCGGGACAGGGTTGTATTTT,CASSQEATGTGLYF
TRBV2,NA,TRBJ1-2,NA,TGTGCCAGCGACGGCGGCCCCAACTATGGCTACACCTTC,CASDGGPNYGYTF
TRBV5-8,NA,TRBJ2-1,TRBD2,TGTGCCAGCAGCTTGGCCAAAAGCGGGGGCCTCTCCTACAATGAGCAGTTCTTC,CASSLAKSGGLSYNEQFF
TRBV2,NA,TRBJ2-3,NA,TGTGCCAGCAGCCTACTACAGAAACCAAACACAGATACGCAGTATTTT,CASSLLQKPNTDTQYF
TRBV11-1,once,TRBJ2-7,NA,TGTGCCAGCAGCGTTAACTACGAGCAGTACTTC,CASSVNYEQYF
TRBV12-5,NA,TRBJ2-7,TRBD1,TGTGCTAGCCTCCCCAAGGGACAGTATTACGAGCAGTACTTC,CASLPKGQYYEQYF
TRBV4-1,NA,TRBJ2-5,NA,TGCGCCAGCAGCCAAGGGGCAGCACAAGAGACCCAGTACTTC,CASSQGAAQETQYF
TRBV5-4,NA,TRBJ2-5,NA,TGCGCCAGCAGCTTCGGAGGGACAGCACAAGAGACCCAGTACTTC,CASSFGGTAQETQYF
TRBV19,NA,TRBJ2-7,TRBD1,TGTGCCAGTTCTTTGCAGGGGGACTACGAGCAGTACTTC,CASSLQGDYEQYF
TRBV5-1,NA,TRBJ2-3,NA,TGCGCCAGCACGCGGCGGGGTGTTACAGATACGCAGTATTTT,CASTRRGVTDTQYF
TRBV7-2,NA,TRBJ2-3,NA,TGTGCCAGCAGCTCACTCGACACAGATACGCAGTATTTT,CASSSLDTDTQYF
TRBV2,NA,TRBJ2-7,TRBD1,TGTGCCAGCAGCGGACAGGGTGACTACGAGCAGTACTTC,CASSGQGDYEQYF
TRBV29-1,NA,TRBJ1-1,NA,TGCAGCGTTCTACAGGGACCGAACACTGAAGCTTTCTTT,CSVLQGPNTEAFF
TRBV19,NA,TRBJ2-1,NA,TGTGCCAGTAGTATACACCAGTGGAATGAGCAGTTCTTC,CASSIHQWNEQFF
TRBV6-5,NA,TRBJ2-5,TRBD2,TGTGCCAGCAGTCAACTAGCGGGGGGCAAAGAGACCCAGTACTTC,CASSQLAGGKETQYF
TRBV14,NA,TRBJ1-2,NA,TGTGCCAGCAGCCAAGACTTCGGGAGGGGCTACACCTTC,CASSQDFGRGYTF